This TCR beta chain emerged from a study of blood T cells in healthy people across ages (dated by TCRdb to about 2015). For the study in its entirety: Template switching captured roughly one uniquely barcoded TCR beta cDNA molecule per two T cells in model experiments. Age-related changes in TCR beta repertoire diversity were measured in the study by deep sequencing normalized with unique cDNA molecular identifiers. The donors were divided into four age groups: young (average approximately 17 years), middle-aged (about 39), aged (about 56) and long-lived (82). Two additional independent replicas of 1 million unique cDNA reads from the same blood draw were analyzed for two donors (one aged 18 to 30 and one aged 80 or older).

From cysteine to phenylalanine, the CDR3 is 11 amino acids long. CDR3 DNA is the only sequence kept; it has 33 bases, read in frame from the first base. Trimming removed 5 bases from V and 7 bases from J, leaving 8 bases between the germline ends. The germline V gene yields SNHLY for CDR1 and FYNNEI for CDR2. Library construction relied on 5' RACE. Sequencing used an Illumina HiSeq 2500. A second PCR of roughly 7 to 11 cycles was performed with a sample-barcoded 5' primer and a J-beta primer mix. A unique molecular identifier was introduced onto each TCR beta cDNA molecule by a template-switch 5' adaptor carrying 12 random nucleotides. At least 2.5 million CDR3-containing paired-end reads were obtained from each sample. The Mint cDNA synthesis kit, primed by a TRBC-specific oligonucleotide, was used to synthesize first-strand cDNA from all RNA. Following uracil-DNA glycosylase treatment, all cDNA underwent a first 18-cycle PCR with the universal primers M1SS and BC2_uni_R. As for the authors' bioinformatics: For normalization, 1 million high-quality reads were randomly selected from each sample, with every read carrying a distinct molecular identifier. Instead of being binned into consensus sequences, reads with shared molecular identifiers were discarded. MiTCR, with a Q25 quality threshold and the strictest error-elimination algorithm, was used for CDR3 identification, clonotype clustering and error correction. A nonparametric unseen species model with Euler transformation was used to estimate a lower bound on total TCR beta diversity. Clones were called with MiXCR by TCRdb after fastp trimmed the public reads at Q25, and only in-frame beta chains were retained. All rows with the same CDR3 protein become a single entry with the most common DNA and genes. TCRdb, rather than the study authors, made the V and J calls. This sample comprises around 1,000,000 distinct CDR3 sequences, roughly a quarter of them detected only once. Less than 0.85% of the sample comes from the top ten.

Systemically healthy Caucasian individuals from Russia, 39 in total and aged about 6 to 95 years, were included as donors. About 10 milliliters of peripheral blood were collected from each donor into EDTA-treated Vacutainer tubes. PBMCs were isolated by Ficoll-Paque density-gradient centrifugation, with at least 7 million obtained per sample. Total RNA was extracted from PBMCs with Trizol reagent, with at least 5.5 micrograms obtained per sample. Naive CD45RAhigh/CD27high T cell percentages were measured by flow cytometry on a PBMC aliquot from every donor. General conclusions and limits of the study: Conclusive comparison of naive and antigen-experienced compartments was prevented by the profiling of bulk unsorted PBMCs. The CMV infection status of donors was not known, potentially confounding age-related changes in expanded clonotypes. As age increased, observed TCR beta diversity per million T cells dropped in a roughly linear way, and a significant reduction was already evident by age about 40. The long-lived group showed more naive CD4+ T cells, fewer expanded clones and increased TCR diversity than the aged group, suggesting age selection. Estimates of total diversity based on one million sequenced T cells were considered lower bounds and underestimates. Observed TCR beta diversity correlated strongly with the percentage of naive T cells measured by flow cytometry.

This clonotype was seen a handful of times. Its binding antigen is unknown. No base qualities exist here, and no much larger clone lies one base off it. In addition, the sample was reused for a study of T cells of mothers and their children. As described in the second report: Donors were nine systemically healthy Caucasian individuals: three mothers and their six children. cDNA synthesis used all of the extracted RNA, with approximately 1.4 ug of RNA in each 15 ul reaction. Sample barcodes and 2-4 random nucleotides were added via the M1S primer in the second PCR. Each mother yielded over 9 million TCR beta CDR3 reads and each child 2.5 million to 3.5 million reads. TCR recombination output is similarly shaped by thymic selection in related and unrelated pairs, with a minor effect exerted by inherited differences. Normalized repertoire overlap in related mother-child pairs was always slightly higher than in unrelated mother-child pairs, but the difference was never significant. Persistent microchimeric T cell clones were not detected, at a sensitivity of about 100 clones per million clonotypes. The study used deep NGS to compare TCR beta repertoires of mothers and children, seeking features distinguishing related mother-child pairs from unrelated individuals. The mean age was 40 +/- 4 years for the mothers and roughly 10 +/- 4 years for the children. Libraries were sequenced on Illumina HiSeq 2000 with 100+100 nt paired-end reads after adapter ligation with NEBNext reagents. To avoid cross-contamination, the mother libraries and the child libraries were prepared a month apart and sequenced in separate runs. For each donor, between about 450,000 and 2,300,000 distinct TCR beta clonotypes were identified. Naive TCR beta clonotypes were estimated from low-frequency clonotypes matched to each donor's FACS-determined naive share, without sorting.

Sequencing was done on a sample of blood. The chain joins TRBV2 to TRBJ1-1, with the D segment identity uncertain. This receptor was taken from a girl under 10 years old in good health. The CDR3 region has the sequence CASSSEYEAFF. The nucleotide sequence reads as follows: TGTGCCAGCAGTTCGGAATATGAAGCTTTCTTT.